A selection of T cell receptor beta chains follows, all from one sample in a study of CD8 T cells in Susac syndrome. A single record per CDR3 protein comes from TCRdb applying MiXCR to the immunoSEQ multiplex PCR reads. The data show about 200,000 distinct CDR3 sequences, 90% to 95% seen once. Sample: CD4+ T cells from PBMCs. These receptors were taken from a human donor in good health. Each CDR3 is given with its conserved first and last residue. The D gene is left open where the match is weak. Clone sizes are given selectively: once, few, many, or a class where the clone is expanded.

TRBV24-1	NA	TRBJ2-1	NA	CATSDYGADNEQFF	TGTGCCACCAGTGATTATGGGGCAGACAATGAGCAGTTCTTC
TRBV20-1	TRBD1	TRBJ1-3	NA	CSADPRDRGNTIYF	TGCAGTGCTGACCCCCGGGACAGGGGAAACACCATATATTTT
TRBV5-4	TRBD2	TRBJ2-5	NA	CASSPTSGVETQYF	TGTGCCAGCAGCCCGACTAGCGGCGTCGAGACCCAGTACTTC
TRBV13	NA	TRBJ2-7	NA	CASSLDGGRSYEQYF	TGTGCCAGCAGCTTAGATGGAGGGCGCTCCTACGAGCAGTACTTC
TRBV5-1	NA	TRBJ2-2	NA	CASSLDGSTGELFF	TGCGCCAGCAGCTTGGACGGCTCCACCGGGGAGCTGTTTTTT
TRBV7-9	NA	TRBJ1-5	NA	CASSLSSVNQPQHF	TGTGCCAGCAGCTTATCATCGGTTAATCAGCCCCAGCATTTT
TRBV15	TRBD1	TRBJ1-5	NA	CATSRDPGQGTQPQHF	TGTGCCACCAGCAGAGATCCCGGACAGGGGACCCAGCCCCAGCATTTT
TRBV5-1	NA	TRBJ2-7	NA	CASSLAGDWRTYEQYF	TGCGCCAGCAGCTTGGCTGGGGACTGGAGAACCTACGAGCAGTACTTC
TRBV27	TRBD1	TRBJ1-1	NA	CASSHRGNTEAFF	TGTGCCAGCAGCCACAGGGGAAACACTGAAGCTTTCTTT
TRBV7-6	NA	TRBJ1-4	NA	CASSFGRREEKLFF	TGTGCCAGCAGCTTCGGGAGGAGGGAGGAAAAACTGTTTTTT
TRBV12-3/TRBV12-4	NA	TRBJ1-2	NA	CASSYGQRWGYTF	TGTGCCAGCAGCTATGGACAGCGGTGGGGCTACACCTTC
TRBV3-1	TRBD1	TRBJ1-5	NA	CASSQAGRGPRQPQHF	TGTGCCAGCAGCCAGGCTGGAAGGGGGCCCCGTCAGCCCCAGCATTTT
TRBV5-4	NA	TRBJ1-2	NA	CASSSRQIYGYTF	TGTGCCAGCAGCTCAAGACAGATCTATGGCTACACCTTC
TRBV29-1	NA	TRBJ2-5	once	CSVPVDSQEAQYF	TGCAGCGTCCCAGTGGACAGCCAAGAGGCCCAGTACTTC
TRBV20-1	NA	TRBJ1-2	NA	CSARDQGQNYGYTF	TGCAGTGCTAGAGATCAAGGTCAGAACTATGGCTACACCTTC
TRBV27	NA	TRBJ2-1	NA	CASRGGNSNEQFF	TGTGCCAGCAGGGGGGGAAACTCCAATGAGCAGTTCTTC
TRBV20-1	NA	TRBJ2-3	NA	CSARDPEQDDTQYF	TGCAGTGCTAGAGATCCAGAACAGGACGATACGCAGTATTTT
TRBV7-9	TRBD2	TRBJ2-1	NA	CASSLAGLAGLEQFF	TGTGCCAGCAGCTTAGCGGGACTAGCGGGTCTTGAGCAGTTCTTC
TRBV4-3	NA	TRBJ1-1	NA	CASSPQSTITEAFF	TGCGCCAGCAGCCCACAAAGCACCATCACTGAAGCTTTCTTT
TRBV6-1	NA	TRBJ2-1	NA	CASSRIGSSYNEQFF	TGTGCCAGCAGTAGAATTGGGAGCTCCTACAATGAGCAGTTCTTC
TRBV11-2	TRBD1	TRBJ2-2	NA	CASSFRGPTNTGELFF	TGTGCCAGCAGCTTTAGGGGGCCCACGAACACCGGGGAGCTGTTTTTT
TRBV29-1	TRBD1	TRBJ2-4	NA	CSVEQGADIQYF	TGCAGCGTTGAACAGGGGGCTGACATTCAGTACTTC
TRBV6-5	TRBD2	TRBJ2-3	once	CASSYASRGGPSDTQYF	TGTGCCAGCAGTTACGCGTCCCGGGGGGGGCCATCCGATACGCAGTATTTT
TRBV12-3/TRBV12-4	NA	TRBJ2-1	NA	CASSFGQGTHNEQFF	TGTGCCAGCAGTTTCGGCCAGGGGACCCACAATGAGCAGTTCTTC
TRBV29-1	NA	TRBJ1-1	NA	CSEWGPGEKNTEAFF	TGCAGCGAGTGGGGGCCGGGGGAAAAGAACACTGAAGCTTTCTTT